This is a list of T cell receptor beta chains from one sample in a study of shared clonotypes between healthy human individuals. Profiled with immunoSEQ multiplex PCR; TCRdb holds only in-frame clones, not every one. Of roughly 2 million clones detected, about 94% appear once; the ten largest clones hold 0.9% to 1.3%. The sequenced material came from naive CD8+ T cells sorted from blood. These receptors were collected from a man between 18 and 35 years old in good health. Each CDR3 is given with its conserved first and last residue. The D gene is left open where the match is weak.

d_gene	v_gene	j_gene	CDR3aa
-	TRBV7-6	TRBJ2-7	CASSLVGSSYEQYF
-	TRBV27	TRBJ2-7	CASRPLARGEEQYF
-	TRBV28	TRBJ1-4	CASSFGREGVLTNEKLFF
-	TRBV5-8	TRBJ1-5	CASSLTPGHPSYQPQHF
TRBD2	TRBV6-1	TRBJ2-5	CASSDAGGWETQYF
TRBD1	TRBV9	TRBJ1-1	CASSVGALDRGSKAFF
TRBD1	TRBV19	TRBJ1-1	CASSTGQEAFF
-	TRBV9	TRBJ1-2	CASSVVGDAHYGYTF
-	TRBV7-9	TRBJ2-5	CASSLGAAWPQYF
-	TRBV11-2	TRBJ1-4	CASSLGGSLNEKLFF
-	TRBV7-9	TRBJ2-3	CASRPMATDTQYF
TRBD2	TRBV4-1	TRBJ2-1	CASSQDRLAASYNEQFF
TRBD1	TRBV7-9	TRBJ2-7	CASSRHSGTVSYEQYF
TRBD2	TRBV5-6	TRBJ2-7	CASSFCSGRDLNEQYF
-	TRBV6-5	TRBJ2-5	CASMRGDETQYF
TRBD1	TRBV7-2	TRBJ1-6	CASKTDRFLGRSPLHF
-	TRBV4-1	TRBJ2-7	CASSQEIQGIPDGEQYF
TRBD2	TRBV5-1	TRBJ2-5	CASRPPSGGVQETQYF
-	TRBV6-6	TRBJ1-2	CASRGADHYGYTF
-	TRBV28	TRBJ1-1	CASSFPVGGSTEAFF